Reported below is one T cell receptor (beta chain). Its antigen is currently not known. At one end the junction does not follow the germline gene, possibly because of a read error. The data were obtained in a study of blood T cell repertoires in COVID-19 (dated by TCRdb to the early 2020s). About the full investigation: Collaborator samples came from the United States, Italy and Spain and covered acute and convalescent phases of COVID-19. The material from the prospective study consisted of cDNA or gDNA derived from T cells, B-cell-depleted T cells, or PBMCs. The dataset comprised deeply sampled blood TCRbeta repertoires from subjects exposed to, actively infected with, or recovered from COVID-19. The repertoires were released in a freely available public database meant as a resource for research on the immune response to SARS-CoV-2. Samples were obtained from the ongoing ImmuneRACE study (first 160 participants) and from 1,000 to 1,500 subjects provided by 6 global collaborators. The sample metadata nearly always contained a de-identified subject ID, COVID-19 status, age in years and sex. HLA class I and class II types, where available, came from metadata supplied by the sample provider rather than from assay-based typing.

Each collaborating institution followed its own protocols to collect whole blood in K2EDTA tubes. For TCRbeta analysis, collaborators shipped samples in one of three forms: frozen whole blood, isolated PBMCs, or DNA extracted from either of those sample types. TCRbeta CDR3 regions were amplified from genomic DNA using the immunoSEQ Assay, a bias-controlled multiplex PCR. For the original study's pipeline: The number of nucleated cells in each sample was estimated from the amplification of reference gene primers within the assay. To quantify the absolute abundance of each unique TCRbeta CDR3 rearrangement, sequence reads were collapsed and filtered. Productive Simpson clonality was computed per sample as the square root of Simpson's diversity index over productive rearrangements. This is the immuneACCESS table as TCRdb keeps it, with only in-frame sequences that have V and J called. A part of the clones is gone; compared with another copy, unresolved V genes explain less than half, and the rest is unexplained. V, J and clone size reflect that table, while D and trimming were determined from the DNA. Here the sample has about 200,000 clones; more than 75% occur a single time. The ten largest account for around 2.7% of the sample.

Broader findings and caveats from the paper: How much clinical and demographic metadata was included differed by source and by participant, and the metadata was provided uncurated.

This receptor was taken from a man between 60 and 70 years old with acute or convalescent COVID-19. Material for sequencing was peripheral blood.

The DNA sequence is given as TGTGCCAGCAGCTATGACCGCGGGGAGGTGAATACTGAAGCTTTCTTT. Its protein reads: CASSYDRGEVNTEAFF. The sequence links TRBV6-6 to TRBJ1-1; there is no confident call for the D gene. From its cysteine to its phenylalanine, the CDR3 spans 16 amino acids. Kept here is only the CDR3 DNA, which spans 48 bases and is read in frame from base 1. The CDR1 and CDR2 encoded by the germline V gene (reference sequence) are MNHNY and SVGAGI.